Detailed here is one TCR beta chain. These data belong to a study of T cell changes during pregnancy in multiple sclerosis. The data were produced by immunoSEQ multiplex PCR, yet TCRdb's version contains in-frame clones alone and is incomplete. Altogether approximately 92,000 clones are present, 80% to 95% being singletons, with the ten largest covering over 1.5%. Germline-derived CDR1 and CDR2 are SGHTA and FQGTGA. The CDR3 totals 13 residues. With 1 base clipped from V and 7 bases from J, the junction kept 4 bases outside the gene matches. This chain connects TRBV7-3 to TRBJ2-7; 7 bases match TRBD2. The TCR was taken from a female donor with multiple sclerosis, enrolled in a pregnancy study. Sequences were derived from peripheral blood, sampled in the first trimester of pregnancy. The CDR3 sequence is CASSLNEAGEQYF. CDR3 nucleotides: TGTGCCAGCAGCTTAAACGAAGCGGGGGAGCAGTACTTC.